The T cell receptor beta chain described here comes from a study of shared clonotypes between healthy human individuals. The ends lost 3 bases at V and 6 bases at J; junction bases unmatched: 6. Germline lookup yields CDR1 MGHRA and CDR2 YSYEKL. The CDR3 is 15 amino acids. Only CD45RO-negative cells positively selected for CCR7 counted as naive CD8 cells, so terminally differentiated effector memory CD45RA+ cells were excluded. Data came from immunoSEQ multiplex PCR; TCRdb stores just in-frame clones and leaves some out. The repertoire includes 2 million to 2.5 million clones, about 92% of them detected once, and around 1.7% sits in the top ten.

The sample comprised naive CD8+ T cells from PBMCs. This receptor was obtained from a man aged 18 to 29 in good health. Some clones in this sample may be carry-over from other donors' samples. J is TRBJ2-1 and V is TRBV4-1; TRBD2 aligns across 9 bases. Here the CDR3 DNA reads TGCGCCAGCAGCCACGCTAGCGGGAAGACCAATGAGCAGTTCTTC. It yields the protein CASSHASGKTNEQFF.